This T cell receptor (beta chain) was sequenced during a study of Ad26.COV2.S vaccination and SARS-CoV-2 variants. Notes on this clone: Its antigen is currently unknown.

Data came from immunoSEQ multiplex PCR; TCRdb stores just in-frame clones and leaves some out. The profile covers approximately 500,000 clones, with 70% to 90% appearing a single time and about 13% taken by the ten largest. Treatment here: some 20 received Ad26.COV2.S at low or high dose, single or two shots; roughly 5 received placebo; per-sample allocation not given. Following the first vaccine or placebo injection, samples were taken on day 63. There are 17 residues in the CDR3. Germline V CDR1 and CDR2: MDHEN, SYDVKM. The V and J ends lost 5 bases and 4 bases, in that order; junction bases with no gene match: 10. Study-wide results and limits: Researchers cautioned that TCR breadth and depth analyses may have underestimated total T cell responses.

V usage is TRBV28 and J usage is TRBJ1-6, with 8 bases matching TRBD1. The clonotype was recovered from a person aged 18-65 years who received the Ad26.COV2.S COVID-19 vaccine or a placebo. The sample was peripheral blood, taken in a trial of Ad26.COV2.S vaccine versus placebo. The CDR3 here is CASSKGTGSIYNSPLHF. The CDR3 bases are TGTGCCAGCAGTAAAGGGACAGGTTCGATTTATAATTCACCCCTCCACTTT.